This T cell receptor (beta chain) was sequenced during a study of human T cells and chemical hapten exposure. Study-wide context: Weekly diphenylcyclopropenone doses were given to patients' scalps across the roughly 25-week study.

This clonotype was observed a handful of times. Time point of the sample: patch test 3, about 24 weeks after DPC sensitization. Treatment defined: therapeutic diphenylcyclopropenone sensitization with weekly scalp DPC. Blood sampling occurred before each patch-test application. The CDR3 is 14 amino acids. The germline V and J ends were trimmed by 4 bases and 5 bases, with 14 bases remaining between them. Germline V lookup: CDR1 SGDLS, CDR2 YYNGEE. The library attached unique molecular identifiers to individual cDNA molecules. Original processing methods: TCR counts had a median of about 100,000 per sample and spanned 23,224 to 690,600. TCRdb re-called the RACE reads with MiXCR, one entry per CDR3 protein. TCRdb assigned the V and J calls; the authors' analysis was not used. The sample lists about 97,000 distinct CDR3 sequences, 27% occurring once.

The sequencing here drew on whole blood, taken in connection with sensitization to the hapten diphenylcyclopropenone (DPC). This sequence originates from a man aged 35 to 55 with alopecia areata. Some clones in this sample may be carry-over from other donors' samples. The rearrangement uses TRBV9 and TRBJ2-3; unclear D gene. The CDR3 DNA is TGTGCCAGCAGCTCCCCTCCCTTTATAGATACGCAGTATTTT. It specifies CASSSPPFIDTQYF. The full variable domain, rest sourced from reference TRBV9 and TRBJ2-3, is DSGVTQTPKHLITATGQRVTLRCSPRSGDLSVYWYQQSLDQGLQFLIQYYNGEERAKGNILERFSAQQFPDLHSELNLSSLELGDSALYFCASSSPPFIDTQYFGPGTRLTVL.